Included here is one T cell receptor (beta chain) sequence, with context. There are many counts of this clonotype. Its cognate antigen has yet to be identified. No much larger clone is present one base from it, and per-base qualities are unavailable. This sample was included in a study of breast tumors, draining lymph nodes, adjacent tissues (dated by TCRdb to the mid-2010s). Background on the whole study: Breast cancer patients provided tumor, adjacent nontumor tissue and axillary lymph nodes, and the study compared the TCR beta repertoires across these three sources. The study was designed to assess the relationships and possible T-cell exchange between tumor, surrounding tissue and draining lymph node repertoires in human breast cancer. On the study overall, not on this receptor specifically: The conclusion that tumor T cells originate in lymph nodes was presented as consistent with a hypothesis rather than as directly demonstrated. Tumor T-cell repertoires showed less diversity than lymph node repertoires and more diversity than nontumor tissue repertoires, and tumor T-cell repertoires showed preferential V and J gene usage. In luminal-like breast cancer, tumor and nontumor tissue repertoires resembled each other significantly more than in basal-like breast cancer. The data were considered consistent with the idea that most tumor T cells come from the lymph node and then expand in tumor tissue.

Sequenced on an Illumina HiSeq 2000. TCR beta chain libraries were generated by multiplex PCR amplification. High-throughput sequencing was used to analyze the amplified TCR beta chain products. TCRdb cleaned the public reads at Q25 with fastp, built clones with MiXCR and kept in-frame beta chains. Duplicate CDR3 protein sequences are folded into a single record with the most common DNA and genes. In all, the sample holds 270,000 or so distinct CDR3 sequences, and 30% of those were seen once. Clones ranked in the top ten supply 0.85% to 1.3% of the sample. Lymph node samples came from the axillary draining lymph nodes of breast cancer patients. Measured from the cysteine to the phenylalanine, the CDR3 is 15 residues long. Only the CDR3 part of the read is kept: 45 bases, read in frame from the first base. V loses 1 base, J loses 4 bases, and the germline ends lie 13 bases apart. In the germline V gene, CDR1 corresponds to MNHEY and CDR2 to SVGAGI.

The sample comprised axillary lymph node tissue. Recombination connected TRBV6-5 to TRBJ1-2; the best D guess is TRBD1, with 6 bases matching. The source is a female donor with breast cancer. Some clones in this sample may be carry-over from other donors' samples. The DNA sequence follows: TGTGCCAGCAGTTACTTAGGGACAACAGGCTATGGCTACACCTTC. It encodes CASSYLGTTGYGYTF.